This T cell receptor beta chain was sequenced for a study of blood T cell repertoires in COVID-19. About the study: The study drew acute and convalescent COVID-19 samples from the United States, Italy and Spain. The cDNA or gDNA used as material had been derived from T cells, B-cell-depleted T cells, or PBMCs.

Trimming cost V 2 bases and J 4 bases, with 9 bases left between them. CDR1 is SNHLY, CDR2 FYNNEI, per germline. The CDR3 covers 14 residues. As processed by the authors: Researchers report that nucleated cell counts were estimated from reference gene primer amplification. Some clones are missing from TCRdb's copy, which holds only in-frame ones; the method was immunoSEQ multiplex PCR. V and J calls and clone size follow that table, whereas D and trimming were derived from the DNA. The table includes about 49,000 clones, about four fifths detected once. The TCR sequence derives from a woman aged 60-75 years with acute or convalescent COVID-19. The rearrangement joins TRBV2 to TRBJ2-1, with D possibly TRBD2 on 5 matching bases. The source material was peripheral blood. CDR3 bases: TGTGCCAGCAGTGAATGGGGAGTGTACAATGAGCAGTTCTTC. Protein: CASSEWGVYNEQFF.